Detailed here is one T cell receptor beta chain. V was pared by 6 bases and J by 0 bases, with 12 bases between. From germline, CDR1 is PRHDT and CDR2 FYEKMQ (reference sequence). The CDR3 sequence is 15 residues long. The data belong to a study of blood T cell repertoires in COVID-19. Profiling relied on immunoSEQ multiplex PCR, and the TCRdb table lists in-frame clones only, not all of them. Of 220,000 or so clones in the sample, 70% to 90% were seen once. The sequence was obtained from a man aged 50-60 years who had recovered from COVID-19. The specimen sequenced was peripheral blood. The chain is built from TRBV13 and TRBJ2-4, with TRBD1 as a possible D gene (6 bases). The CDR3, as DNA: TGTGCCAGCAGTTCTACAGGGCTAGCCAAAAACATTCAGTACTTC. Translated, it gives CASSSTGLAKNIQYF.